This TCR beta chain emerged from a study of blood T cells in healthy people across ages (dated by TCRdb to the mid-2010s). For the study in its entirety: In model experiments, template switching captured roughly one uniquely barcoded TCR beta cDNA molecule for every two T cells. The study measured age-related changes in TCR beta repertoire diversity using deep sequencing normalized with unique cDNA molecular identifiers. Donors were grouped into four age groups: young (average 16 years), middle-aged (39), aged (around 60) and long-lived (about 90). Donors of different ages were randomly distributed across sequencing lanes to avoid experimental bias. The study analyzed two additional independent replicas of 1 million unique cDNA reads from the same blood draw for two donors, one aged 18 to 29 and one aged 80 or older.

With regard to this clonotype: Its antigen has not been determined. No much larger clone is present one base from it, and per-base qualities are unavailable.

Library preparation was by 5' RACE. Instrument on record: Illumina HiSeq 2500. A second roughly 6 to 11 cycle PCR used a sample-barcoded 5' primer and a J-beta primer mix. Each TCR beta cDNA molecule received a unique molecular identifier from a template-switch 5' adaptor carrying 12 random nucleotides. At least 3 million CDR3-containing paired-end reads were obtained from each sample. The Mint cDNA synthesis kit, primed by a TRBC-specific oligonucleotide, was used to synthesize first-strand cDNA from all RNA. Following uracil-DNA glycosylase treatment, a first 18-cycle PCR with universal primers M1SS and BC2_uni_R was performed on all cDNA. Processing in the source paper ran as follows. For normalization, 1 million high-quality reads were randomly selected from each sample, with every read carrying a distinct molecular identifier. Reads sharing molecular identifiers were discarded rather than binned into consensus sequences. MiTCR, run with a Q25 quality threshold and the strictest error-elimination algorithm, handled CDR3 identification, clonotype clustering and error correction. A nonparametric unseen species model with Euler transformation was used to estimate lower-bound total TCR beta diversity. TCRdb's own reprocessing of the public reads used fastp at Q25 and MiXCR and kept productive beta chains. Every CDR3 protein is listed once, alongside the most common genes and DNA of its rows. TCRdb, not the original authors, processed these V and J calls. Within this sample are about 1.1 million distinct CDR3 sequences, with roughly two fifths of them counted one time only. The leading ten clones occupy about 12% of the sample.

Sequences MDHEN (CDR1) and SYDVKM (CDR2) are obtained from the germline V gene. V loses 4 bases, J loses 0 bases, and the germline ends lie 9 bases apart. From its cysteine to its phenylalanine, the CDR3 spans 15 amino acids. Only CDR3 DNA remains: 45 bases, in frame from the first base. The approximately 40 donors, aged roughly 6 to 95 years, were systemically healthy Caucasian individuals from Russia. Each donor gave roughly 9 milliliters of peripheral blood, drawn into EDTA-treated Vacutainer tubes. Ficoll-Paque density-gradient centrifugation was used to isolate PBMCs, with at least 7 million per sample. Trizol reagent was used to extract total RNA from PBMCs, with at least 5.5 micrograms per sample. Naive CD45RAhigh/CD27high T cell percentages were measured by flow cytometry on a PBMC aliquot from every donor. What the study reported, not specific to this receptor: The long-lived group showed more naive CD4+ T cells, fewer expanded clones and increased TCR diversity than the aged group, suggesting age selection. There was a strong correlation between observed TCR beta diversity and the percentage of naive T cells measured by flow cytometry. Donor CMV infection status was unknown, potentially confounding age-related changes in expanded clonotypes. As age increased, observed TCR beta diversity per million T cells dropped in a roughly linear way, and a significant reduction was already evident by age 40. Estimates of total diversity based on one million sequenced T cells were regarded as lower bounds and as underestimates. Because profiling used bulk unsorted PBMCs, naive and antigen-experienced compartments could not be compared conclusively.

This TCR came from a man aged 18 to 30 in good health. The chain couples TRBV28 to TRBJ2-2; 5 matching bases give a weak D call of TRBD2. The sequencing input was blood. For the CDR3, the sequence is CASSSPGANTGELFF. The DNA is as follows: TGTGCCAGCAGTTCCCCCGGGGCGAACACCGGGGAGCTGTTTTTT.